This T cell receptor (beta chain) was identified during a study of blood T cell repertoires in COVID-19. The data were produced by immunoSEQ multiplex PCR, yet TCRdb's version contains in-frame clones alone and is incomplete. The profile shows over 250,000 clones, 83% of them singletons. CDR1 is MNHEY, CDR2 SVGAGI, per germline. The CDR3 extends over 15 amino acids. J lost 12 bases, V lost 1 base, and 12 bases had no gene match. This clone appeared a few times. The V gene is TRBV6-5, the J gene TRBJ2-1, with 7 bases identical to TRBD2. The TCR originated in a woman aged 45-65 years who had recovered from COVID-19. Material: peripheral blood. CDR3 amino acids: CASSYFRGRGDRQFF. The CDR3 DNA is TGTGCCAGCAGTTACTTCCGCGGGAGAGGGGACCGGCAGTTCTTC.